This T cell receptor (beta chain) was obtained from a study of blood T cell repertoires in COVID-19. Study at large: The United States, Italy and Spain supplied acute and convalescent COVID-19 samples. From T cells, B-cell-depleted T cells, or PBMCs came the material, which was cDNA or gDNA.

The CDR3 has 15 residues. CDR1 and CDR2 from the germline V gene are SGHKS and YYEKEE (reference sequence). J gave up 0 bases and V 7 bases, and 8 bases lay outside the gene matches. TCRdb keeps only in-frame clones here, not all; method: immunoSEQ multiplex PCR. The sample lists tens of thousands of clones, 86% occurring once. This TCR was sampled from a man aged 70-80 years with acute or convalescent COVID-19. This chain joins TRBV5-5 and TRBJ1-1; 8 nucleotides align to TRBD1. The sample taken for sequencing was peripheral blood. CDR3 region: CASGQGAAVNTEAFF. The CDR3 DNA reads as TGTGCCAGCGGACAGGGAGCAGCCGTGAACACTGAAGCTTTCTTT.